This T cell receptor beta chain was found in a study of spatial heterogeneity in lung cancer. Each molecule of TCR cDNA was tagged with one unique molecular identifier. TCRdb re-called the 5' RACE reads through MiXCR, storing one row per CDR3 protein. The sample lists about 45,000 distinct CDR3 sequences; about 13% were seen once. About this clonotype: Its antigen remains unknown.

Germline-derived CDR1 and CDR2 are LNHNV and YYDKDF (reference sequence). There are 16 residues in the CDR3. Trimming took 0 bases from V and 0 from J, leaving 6 bases between them. Time point of the sample: sample taken at primary tumor resection. Just over 70 TRACERx patients with early, untreated non-small cell lung cancer donated samples. Unsorted tumor, nontumor lung tissue or cryopreserved PBMC supplied the whole RNA. Whole-study findings and limits: Ubiquitous expanded tumor TCRs surfaced in blood more at resection than they did at follow-up.

The sequence derives from a male donor with early-stage non-small cell lung cancer. Sequenced material: PBMCs, taken at surgery. V is TRBV15 and J is TRBJ1-6, with unresolved D. CDR3 residues: CATSRDRSSYNSPLHF. The CDR3 nucleotides read TGTGCCACCAGCAGAGATAGGAGCTCCTATAATTCACCCCTCCACTTT.